Following are 31 T cell receptor beta chains from one sample sequenced in a study of T cell clonality in common variable immunodeficiency. Profiled with immunoSEQ multiplex PCR; TCRdb holds only in-frame clones, not every one. This sample carries tens of thousands of clones, none of them present only once. The sequenced sample consisted of peripheral blood mononuclear cells. Receptor source: a person aged 18-69 years in good health.

The sample holds many counts of this clone. The read finishes 3 residues shy of the CDR3 end, and the germline J gene is used to complete it. This chain joins TRBV10-2 and TRBJ2-3; 8 bases are shared with TRBD2. The ends lost 5 bases at V and 5 bases at J; junction bases unmatched: 12. CDR3 length equals 16 residues. Looked up from germline, CDR1 is WSHSY and CDR2 is SAAADI. The CDR3: CASSRPGLAGVDTQYF. The DNA read from the CDR3 is TGCGCCAGCAGTCGACCTGGGCTAGCGGGTGTAGATACG.

This clone was found many times. The CDR3 end lies 3 residues beyond the end of the read and is filled in from the germline J gene. The chain uses TRBV5-4 and TRBJ2-1, with D maybe TRBD1 (6 bases). The germline CDR1 and CDR2 sequences are SGHNT and YYREEE (reference sequence). Trimming removed 2 bases from V and 0 bases from J, with 9 bases in between. CDR3 length: 15 residues. CDR3 DNA, as far as it was read: TGTGCCAGCAGCTTAGGACAGAACTCCTACAATGAG. It translates to CASSLGQNSYNE. The CDR3 in full is CASSLGQNSYNEQFF.

This clone was counted at least ten times. The CDR3 end lies 3 residues beyond the end of the read and is filled in from the germline J gene. The chain couples TRBV19 to TRBJ2-1; 13 nucleotides agree with TRBD2. This CDR3 is built from 19 residues. The V gene end was trimmed by 6 bases and the J gene end by 7 bases; junction bases not matched to a gene: 18. Germline lookup yields CDR1 LNHDA and CDR2 SQIVND (reference sequence). Partial CDR3 DNA: TGTGCCAGTAGCCTGGGGGCAGGGAGAGGACTAGCGGGAGAGAATGAG. Encoded protein: CASSLGAGRGLAGENE. The whole CDR3 reads CASSLGAGRGLAGENEQFF.

This clone was detected many times. The read falls 3 residues short of the CDR3 end, and the missing part is taken from the germline J gene. The genes are TRBV18 and TRBJ1-2; 7 bases line up with TRBD1. The CDR3 is 15 residues long. J gave up 1 base and V 3 bases, and 5 bases lay outside the gene matches. Germline V lookup: CDR1 KGHSH, CDR2 LQKENI. The CDR3 bases that were read are TGTGCCAGCTCACCGGCAGGGGGTTATAACTATGGC. Its protein is CASSPAGGYNYG. The full CDR3 protein reads CASSPAGGYNYGYTF.

This clone was seen at least ten times. The read ends 3 residues shy of where the CDR3 ends; the end is completed using the germline J gene. The chain uses TRBV19 and TRBJ1-1; a weak D match, TRBD1 (6 bases). The CDR3 is 16 amino acids. V lost 3 bases and J 1 base, leaving 15 bases between the germline ends. Per the germline V gene, CDR1 is LNHDA and CDR2 is SQIVND (reference sequence). The sequenced CDR3 bases are TGTGCCAGTAGTATCACCATCCGGGACAAGAACACTGAA. It yields the protein CASSITIRDKNTE. The entire CDR3 sequence reads CASSITIRDKNTEAFF.

This clone was recorded many times. The CDR3 protein is CASIPPHKNTEAFF. The CDR3 DNA, read in part, is TGTGCCAGCATTCCCCCCCACAAAAACACTGAA. The chain uses TRBV2 and TRBJ1-1; D gene ambiguous. The read falls 3 residues short of the CDR3 end, and the missing part is taken from the germline J gene. V lost 7 bases to trimming and J lost 2 bases, with 14 bases between them. This CDR3 spans 14 amino acids. Germline V gene lookup returns CDR1 SNHLY and CDR2 FYNNEI.

There are many counts of this clone. The read finishes 3 residues shy of the CDR3 end, and the germline J gene is used to complete it. The V and J genes are TRBV19 and TRBJ2-1, with 8 nucleotides matching TRBD1. The CDR3 sequence is 19 residues long. Looked up from germline, CDR1 is LNHDA and CDR2 is SQIVND (reference sequence). The junction had 15 bases not matched to a gene; V was cut back by 5 bases and J by 0 bases. The DNA read from the CDR3 is TGTGCCAGTAGTCCCTCACAGGGGGGCCCTCTCAGCTCCTACAATGAG. Protein product: CASSPSQGGPLSSYNE. The CDR3 as a whole reads CASSPSQGGPLSSYNEQFF.

In this sample, this clone turned up many times. Read coverage stops 3 residues before the CDR3 terminus; the germline J gene supplies the remainder. The V gene is TRBV30, the J gene TRBJ1-2, with 9 positions matching TRBD1. The ends lost 1 base at V and 5 bases at J; junction bases unmatched: 5. This CDR3 comprises 14 residues. Germline V gene lookup returns CDR1 GTSNPN and CDR2 SVGIG (reference sequence). The CDR3: CAWSAGTGWYGYTF. CDR3 DNA, as far as it was read: TGTGCCTGGAGTGCCGGGACAGGGTGGTATGGC.

This clone was seen repeatedly, ten times or more. The CDR3 extends 3 residues past the end of the read, so its final part is completed from the germline J gene. The chain combines TRBV7-9 with TRBJ1-6; 8 nucleotides line up with TRBD1. The CDR3 totals 14 residues. Trimming took 3 bases from V and 11 from J; bases not matched to a gene: 6. Per germline, CDR1 SEHNR and CDR2 FQNEAQ (reference sequence). The CDR3 sequence: CASSFGTGRPPLHF. CDR3 DNA, as far as it was read: TGTGCCAGCAGCTTCGGGACAGGACGACCACCC.

This clone appeared many times. Read data end 3 residues before the CDR3 end; the end is taken from the germline J gene. The chain carries TRBV19 and TRBJ1-5, with a possible D match to TRBD1 (6 bases). Germline V gene lookup returns CDR1 LNHDA and CDR2 SQIVND (reference sequence). The CDR3 covers 16 residues. With 3 bases removed from V and 2 bases from J, the gap between germline ends came to 14 bases. The CDR3 reads CASSMGGGGGNQPQHF. CDR3 DNA (partial): TGTGCCAGTAGTATGGGAGGGGGAGGTGGCAATCAGCCC.

This clone was observed at least ten times. The sequenced fragment ends 3 residues before the CDR3 boundary, so the rest is inferred from the germline J gene. V is TRBV29-1 and J is TRBJ2-1; 9 positions match TRBD1. Germline CDR1 SQVTM, CDR2 ANQGSEA. The CDR3 spans 14 residues. Trimming at V came to 4 bases and at J to 7 bases, leaving 8 bases not matched to a gene. Partial CDR3 DNA: TGCAGCGTTGGGGGCGGGACAGGGACTAATGAG. As protein: CSVGGGTGTNE. The entire CDR3 reads CSVGGGTGTNEQFF.

This clone was seen ten or more times. The sequence runs out 3 residues before the end of the CDR3; the remainder is reconstructed from the germline J gene. The chain joins TRBV13 to TRBJ2-3, with a possible D match to TRBD2 (6 bases). Per the germline V gene, CDR1 is PRHDT and CDR2 is FYEKMQ (reference sequence). The V gene lost 4 bases and the J gene lost 3 bases, with 20 bases spanning the gap. CDR3 length equals 17 residues. CDR3 sequence reads: CASSSFRDSRVTDTQYF. Incomplete CDR3 DNA: TGTGCCAGCAGCTCATTCCGGGACTCGCGTGTAACAGATACG.

Ten or more counts support this clone. The CDR3 goes on 3 residues after the read ends, and that part is filled in from the germline J gene. The chain carries TRBV9 and TRBJ2-5; perhaps TRBD2 as D (6 bases). Trimming took 4 bases from V and 7 from J, leaving 17 bases between them. The CDR3 extends over 14 amino acids. The germline gives CDR1 SGDLS, CDR2 YYNGEE. The part of the CDR3 DNA that was read is TGTGCCAGCAGCTCCTCCGACTTGGGGGGGACC. It yields the protein CASSSSDLGGT. The whole CDR3 sequence is CASSSSDLGGTQYF.

This clone was seen many times. Coverage ceases 3 residues before the CDR3 finishes, and the germline J gene fills in the end. This chain links TRBV5-4 with TRBJ1-2, with 7 bases fitting TRBD1. Germline V lookup: CDR1 SGHNT, CDR2 YYREEE (reference sequence). This CDR3 spans 13 amino acids. V lost 4 bases, J lost 6 bases, and 6 bases stayed unmatched. The DNA read from the CDR3 is TGTGCCAGCAGCGAACAGGGGAGGGATGGC. Amino acid sequence: CASSEQGRDG. The full-length CDR3 reads as CASSEQGRDGYTF.

This clone was counted many times. From the germline J gene comes the end of the CDR3, since the read stops 3 residues before it. V gene TRBV2 combines with J gene TRBJ2-2; D possibly corresponds to TRBD2 (6 bases). The CDR3 is 13 amino acids. Germline V gene data show CDR1 as SNHLY and CDR2 as FYNNEI. V lost 5 bases and J 9 bases, leaving 13 bases between the germline ends. CDR3 amino acids: CASSPDWTRELFF. The CDR3 DNA, read in part, is TGTGCCAGCAGTCCCGACTGGACTAGGGAG.

This clone came up many times. The read terminates 3 residues before the CDR3 end, so the remaining end is supplied by the germline J gene. This chain uses TRBV6-2 or TRBV6-3 with TRBJ2-7; TRBD1 matches at 8 bases. The length of the CDR3 is 14 residues. Germline trimming cut 5 bases from V and 3 bases from J; bases unmatched to any gene: 6. Germline V gene sequence: CDR1 MNHEY, CDR2 SVGEGT. The DNA read from the CDR3 is TGTGCCAGCAGTCCTCCGGACAGGGTCTACGAG. Residues: CASSPPDRVYE. The whole CDR3 region reads CASSPPDRVYEQYF.

This clone was observed at least ten times. Coverage ceases 3 residues before the CDR3 finishes, and the germline J gene fills in the end. This rearrangement joins TRBV7-9 to TRBJ2-1, with 8 bases matching TRBD2. The CDR3 totals 15 residues. V dropped 2 bases and J dropped 8; count of bases not matched to a gene: 8. Germline V gives CDR1 SEHNR, CDR2 FQNEAQ (reference sequence). The CDR3 reads CASSLISGSGYEQFF. The sequenced part of the CDR3 DNA is TGTGCCAGCAGCTTAATCAGCGGGAGTGGGTATGAG.

This clone was detected many times. The sequence runs out 3 residues before the end of the CDR3; the remainder is reconstructed from the germline J gene. V gene TRBV19 combines with J gene TRBJ2-2, with 7 bases identical to TRBD1. CDR1 is LNHDA, CDR2 SQIVND, per germline (reference sequence). With 10 bases clipped from V and 0 bases from J, the junction kept 5 bases outside the gene matches. This CDR3 region has 14 residues. The DNA read from the CDR3 is TGTGCCATAAAGGGGGCCGCGAACACCGGGGAG. The encoded protein is CAIKGAANTGE. The complete CDR3 sequence is CAIKGAANTGELFF. Looking up the rest from reference TRBV19 and TRBJ2-2 gives the full variable domain: DGGITQSPKYLFRKEGQNVTLSCEQNLNHDAMYWYRQDPGQGLRLIYYSQIVNDFQKGDIAEGYSVSREKKESFPLTVTSAQKNPTAFYLCAIKGAANTGELFFGEGSRLTVL.

This clone was detected ten times or more. The DNA ends 3 residues before the CDR3 does, and the rest of the CDR3 is filled in from the germline J gene. V usage is TRBV30 and J usage is TRBJ2-2, with 10 bases matching TRBD2. The CDR3 runs to 12 residues. V was pared by 5 bases and J by 6 bases, with 0 bases of the junction left unmatched. Germline loops: CDR1 GTSNPN, CDR2 SVGIG (reference sequence). Partial CDR3 DNA: TGTGCCTGGGGACTAGCGGCCGGGGAG. Amino acids: CAWGLAAGE. The entire CDR3 is CAWGLAAGELFF.

This clone occurred many times. The CDR3 goes on 3 residues after the read ends, and that part is filled in from the germline J gene. The chain uses TRBV19 and TRBJ2-1; 10 bases are shared with TRBD1. The CDR3 spans 14 residues. CDR1 LNHDA and CDR2 SQIVND come from the germline V gene (reference sequence). The part of the CDR3 DNA that was read is TGTCCACACTACCTCCGGGACAGGGGCAATGAG. Residues: CPHYLRDRGNE. The entire CDR3 sequence reads CPHYLRDRGNEQFF.

This clone has ten or more counts. The missing CDR3 end, 3 residues past where the read stops, is filled in from the germline J gene. The rearrangement links TRBV19 to TRBJ2-7, with D possibly matching TRBD1 (6 bases). The germline V and J ends were trimmed by 6 bases and 0 bases, with 18 bases remaining between them. CDR1 and CDR2 (germline): LNHDA, SQIVND (reference sequence). The CDR3 length is 16 residues. The part of the CDR3 DNA that was read is TGTGCCAGTAGACCCCATGGGGACACCCACTCCTACGAG. Translation: CASRPHGDTHSYE. The CDR3 as a whole reads CASRPHGDTHSYEQYF.

This clone was seen more than once but under ten times. CDR3 protein: CASSGGHIGYEQYF. The sequenced part of the CDR3 DNA is TGTGCCAGCAGTGGGGGACACATAGGGTACGAG. The V and J genes are TRBV6-1 and TRBJ2-7, with D maybe TRBD1 (6 bases). The read ends 3 residues early relative to the CDR3; the germline J gene fills the gap. CDR1 is MNHNS and CDR2 is SASEGT in the germline V gene. Deletions cut 4 bases from V and 4 bases from J, with 14 bases between. This CDR3 has 14 amino acids.

This clone was recorded many times. Read sequence stops 3 residues before the CDR3 end, and the germline J gene provides the missing end. The genes are TRBV5-8 and TRBJ1-5, with a possible D match to TRBD1 (5 bases). Germline V gene sequence: CDR1 SGHTS, CDR2 YDEGEE. The CDR3 covers 14 residues. The CDR3 loop is CASSKREGAQPQHF. CDR3 DNA (partial): TGTGCCAGCAGCAAAAGGGAAGGGGCCCAACCC.

This clone was found many times. The CDR3 is cut off 3 residues early in the read; its end comes from the germline J gene. The chain has TRBV4-1 and TRBJ1-1, with 9 bases fitting TRBD1. The CDR3 has 16 amino acids. The germline V gene encodes CDR1 MGHRA and CDR2 YSYEKL. The junction had 4 bases not matched to a gene; V was cut back by 2 bases and J by 0 bases. CDR3: CASSQPRDRVNTEAFF. CDR3 bases read: TGCGCCAGCAGCCAACCCCGGGACAGGGTGAACACTGAA.

This clone was counted many times. The CDR3 end lies 3 residues beyond the end of the read and is filled in from the germline J gene. The genes are TRBV7-7 and TRBJ2-3, with D unclear. The CDR3 runs to 13 residues. The V end lost 2 bases, the J end lost 1 base, and 4 bases lay between the germline ends. Germline lookup yields CDR1 SSHAT and CDR2 FNYEAQ (reference sequence). The CDR3 reads CASSLTGTDTQYF. CDR3 DNA, as far as it was read: TGTGCCAGCAGCTTAACAGGCACAGATACG.

As to this clone: The read halts 3 residues ahead of the CDR3 end, with the missing end drawn from the germline J gene. The rearrangement uses TRBV5-1 and TRBJ2-7; 7 nucleotides agree with TRBD2. CDR3 length: 15 amino acids. Losses at the gene ends were 0 bases for V and 3 bases for J; bases not matched to a gene: 6. The V gene's germline CDR1 is SGHRS and CDR2 YFSETQ. Here the CDR3 reads CASSLESSGHYEQYF. The sequenced CDR3 bases are TGCGCCAGCAGCTTGGAGTCTAGCGGACACTACGAG.

Ten or more counts support this clone. The CDR3 goes on 3 residues after the read ends, and that part is filled in from the germline J gene. The V gene is TRBV7-9, the J gene TRBJ2-7; the match to TRBD1 covers 7 bases. Germline assignment: CDR1 SEHNR and CDR2 FQNEAQ (reference sequence). With 7 bases clipped from V and 3 bases from J, the junction kept 6 bases outside the gene matches. The CDR3 contains 13 residues. The CDR3 loop reads CASTRDRVYEQYF. The sequenced CDR3 bases are TGTGCCAGCACCCGAGACAGGGTCTACGAG.

Turning to this clone: The CDR3 is cut off 3 residues early in the read; its end comes from the germline J gene. The V and J genes are TRBV11-3 and TRBJ2-7; D perhaps matches TRBD2 (6 bases). Germline V CDR1 and CDR2: SGHNT, YENEEA. V gave up 5 bases and J gave up 2 bases, with 13 bases separating them. CDR3 size: 14 residues. CDR3 loop: CASSPRTNPYEQYF. The part of the CDR3 DNA that was read is TGTGCCAGCAGCCCCCGGACTAACCCCTACGAG.

This clone was seen a handful of times. The read halts 3 residues ahead of the CDR3 end, with the missing end drawn from the germline J gene. The J gene is TRBJ2-7, the V gene TRBV5-3, with 10 bases fitting TRBD2. TRBV5-3 falls under the ORF class, with uncertain function. The V segment lost 7 bases and the J segment 3 bases; nucleotides outside the gene matches: 10. CDR3 length equals 15 residues. The CDR3 region is CARRKGTSVNYEQYF. The covered CDR3 bases are TGTGCCAGACGAAAAGGGACTAGCGTAAACTACGAG.

This clone was seen repeatedly, ten times or more. The read stops 3 residues short of the end of the CDR3; the missing end is completed from the germline J gene. This chain links TRBV19 with TRBJ1-5, with D uncertain. The CDR3 sequence is 16 residues long. Germline V lookup: CDR1 LNHDA, CDR2 SQIVND (reference sequence). The ends were cut back, 3 bases at V and 6 bases at J, with 18 bases in the middle. The CDR3 bases that were read are TGTGCCAGTAGTATCGAGGGCAGTCGGACTGTTCAGCCC. Translated: CASSIEGSRTVQP. The entire CDR3 reads CASSIEGSRTVQPQHF.

This clone was seen a handful of times. The DNA ends 3 residues before the CDR3 does, and the rest of the CDR3 is filled in from the germline J gene. This chain connects TRBV2 to TRBJ1-1, with 9 bases aligning to TRBD1. After removal of 4 bases from V and 0 bases from J, the junction contained 3 bases not matched to a gene. CDR3 length equals 15 residues. Looked up from germline, CDR1 is SNHLY and CDR2 is FYNNEI. The CDR3 spells CASSVQGALNTEAFF. The CDR3 DNA, read in part, is TGTGCCAGCAGTGTACAGGGGGCCTTGAACACTGAA.